The 23 T cell receptor beta chains below come from one sample, sequenced in a study of cytomegalovirus exposure and HLA in healthy donors. Use of 60 Vbeta and 13 Jbeta primers characterized the PCR. TCRdb's table, derived via immunoSEQ multiplex PCR, lists solely in-frame clones and lacks some. The repertoire consists of under 110,000 clones, with around 80% occurring once and the leading ten covering 2.5%. The sequencing sample was made of PBMCs. Receptors were obtained from a man aged 40-55 years in good health and CMV-seronegative.

The rearrangement links TRBV2 to TRBJ2-1, with 12 bases matching TRBD2. This CDR3 is 15 amino acids long. V was pared by 8 bases and J by 7 bases, with 9 bases of the junction left unmatched. Germline V lookup: CDR1 SNHLY, CDR2 FYNNEI. The CDR3 DNA is TGTGCCAGCGGGCTAGCGGGGGGGCCAAGGAATGAGCAGTTCTTC. Its protein product is CASGLAGGPRNEQFF.

This clone was picked up a small number of times. The J gene is TRBJ2-5, the V gene TRBV7-2; 8 positions match TRBD1. Germline V gives CDR1 SGHTA, CDR2 FQGNSA. V was pared by 3 bases and J by 4 bases, with 4 bases of the junction left unmatched. The CDR3 runs to 14 residues. The CDR3 bases are TGTGCCAGCAGCTTCCGTACAGGGGGAGAGACCCAGTACTTC. Translation: CASSFRTGGETQYF. Looking up the rest from reference TRBV7-2 and TRBJ2-5 gives the full variable domain: GAGVSQSPSNKVTEKGKDVELRCDPISGHTALYWYRQSLGQGLEFLIYFQGNSAPDKSGLPSDRFSAERTGGSVSTLTIQRTQQEDSAVYLCASSFRTGGETQYFGPGTRLLVL.

The chain carries TRBV14 and TRBJ2-4, with TRBD1 matching over 8 bases. V gave up 4 bases and J gave up 13 bases; unmatched junction bases: 15. CDR1 is SGHDN and CDR2 is FVKESK in the germline V gene. This CDR3 contains 15 residues. The CDR3 sequence: CASSRLSDRVMGQYF. The CDR3 nucleotides are TGTGCCAGCAGCCGACTCTCGGACAGGGTAATGGGCCAGTACTTC.

The chain couples TRBV7-2 to TRBJ2-5; D not resolved. The CDR3 is 11 residues long. Germline V gene lookup returns CDR1 SGHTA and CDR2 FQGNSA. V was pared by 2 bases and J by 10 bases, with 8 bases between. CDR3 sequence: CASSLSFVQYF. CDR3 nucleotide sequence: TGTGCCAGCAGCTTAAGCTTCGTCCAGTACTTC.

The CDR3 nucleotides are TGTGCCAGCAGCTTAGATTCGTCAGGGTATGGCTACACCTTC. It yields the protein CASSLDSSGYGYTF. The rearrangement uses TRBV11-3 and TRBJ1-2; perhaps TRBD1 as D (5 bases). This CDR3 has 14 amino acids. In germline, CDR1 is SGHNT, CDR2 YENEEA. V was clipped by 0 bases and J by 5 bases, with 10 bases between them.

This rearrangement joins TRBV7-7 to TRBJ2-1; TRBD2 is a possible D gene (5 bases). Per germline, CDR1 SSHAT and CDR2 FNYEAQ (reference sequence). This CDR3 is 15 amino acids long. The V end lost 3 bases, the J end lost 0 bases, and 9 bases lay between the germline ends. The CDR3 reads CASSFGLVSYNEQFF. CDR3 DNA: TGTGCCAGCAGCTTCGGACTGGTCTCCTACAATGAGCAGTTCTTC.

This rearrangement joins TRBV2 to TRBJ2-1; D gene unclear. Deletions cut 2 bases from V and 0 bases from J, with 11 bases between. CDR3 length: 16 residues. Germline assignment: CDR1 SNHLY and CDR2 FYNNEI. The CDR3 DNA sequence: TGTGCCAGCAGTGAAAATACGGCTAGCTCCTACAATGAGCAGTTCTTC. Its protein product is CASSENTASSYNEQFF.

This clone was counted a single time. The rearrangement uses TRBV19 and TRBJ1-5, with 8 bases aligning to TRBD1. Germline assignment: CDR1 LNHDA and CDR2 SQIVND (reference sequence). After removal of 4 bases from V and 4 bases from J, the junction contained 6 bases not matched to a gene. The CDR3 totals 15 residues. This CDR3 is CASSTLGQGNQPQHF. As DNA, the CDR3 is TGTGCCAGTAGTACCCTTGGACAGGGAAATCAGCCCCAGCATTTT.

The chain is built from TRBV6-1 and TRBJ1-2; TRBD1 matches at 11 bases. V was clipped by 4 bases and J by 6 bases; unmatched bases: 7. Germline CDR1 reads MNHNS; CDR2 reads SASEGT. This CDR3 has 15 residues. This CDR3 reads CASSGGTGGNNGYTF. In DNA form, the CDR3 reads TGTGCCAGCAGTGGCGGGACAGGGGGTAATAATGGCTACACCTTC.

The V gene is TRBV5-6, the J gene TRBJ1-1, with TRBD1 as a possible D gene (6 bases). The CDR3 has 14 residues. The germline V gene encodes CDR1 SGHDT and CDR2 YYEEEE. Trimming stripped 4 bases from V and 0 bases from J, with 10 bases between. The CDR3 sequence is CASSRGQMNTEAFF. The CDR3 DNA is TGTGCCAGCAGCAGAGGACAGATGAACACTGAAGCTTTCTTT.

To note about this clone: Other DNA sequences of this sample code for an identical CDR3. The chain combines TRBV20-1 with TRBJ2-3, with D uncertain. The length of the CDR3 is 11 residues. Germline V gives CDR1 DFQATT, CDR2 SNEGSKA (reference sequence). Trimming left V 3 bases short and J 6 bases short, with 7 bases between. This CDR3 is CSASPLDTQYF. The CDR3 DNA follows: TGCAGTGCTAGTCCCCTGGATACGCAGTATTTT.

The chain employs TRBV10-3 and TRBJ1-1, with D perhaps matching TRBD1 (6 bases). This CDR3 region has 13 residues. V was cut by 7 bases and J by 6 bases, with 15 bases left in between. The germline CDR1 and CDR2 sequences are ENHRY and SYGVKD. The CDR3 nucleotides are TGTGCCATCAAGGCCAGGGGATCGGCTGAAGCTTTCTTT. Residues: CAIKARGSAEAFF.

V and J are TRBV6-1 and TRBJ1-3; D unclear. Germline CDR1 is MNHNS and CDR2 is SASEGT. There are 14 residues in the CDR3. Trimming removed 2 bases from V and 4 bases from J, with 9 bases in between. The CDR3 DNA reads TGTGCCAGCAGTGAACTTGAACGGGGAAACACCATATATTTT. Amino acids: CASSELERGNTIYF.

The chain recombines TRBV27 with TRBJ1-2, with TRBD1 matching 11 bases. The germline V gene has CDR1 MNHEY and CDR2 SMNVEV (reference sequence). The CDR3 has 14 amino acids. The trim removed 1 base at V and 7 bases at J, leaving 2 bases unmatched. Here the CDR3 reads CASSLLGTGGGYTF. The DNA for the CDR3 is TGTGCCAGCAGTTTATTGGGGACAGGGGGTGGCTACACCTTC.

This clone was seen more than once but under ten times. This chain connects TRBV19 to TRBJ2-7; TRBD2 aligns across 13 bases. The CDR3 sequence is 17 residues long. The J segment lost 2 bases and the V segment lost 4 bases, leaving 8 bases of the junction unmatched. Germline assignment: CDR1 LNHDA and CDR2 SQIVND (reference sequence). CDR3 region: CASSKRLAGGLTYEQYF. The CDR3 DNA sequence: TGTGCCAGTAGTAAAAGACTAGCGGGGGGCCTCACCTACGAGCAGTACTTC.

This rearrangement joins TRBV19 to TRBJ2-1; 7 bases are a match to TRBD1. This CDR3 is 15 amino acids long. The germline V gene has CDR1 LNHDA and CDR2 SQIVND (reference sequence). V lost 6 bases and J lost 0; bases outside the gene matches: 5. CDR3 nucleotides: TGTGCCAGTAGGGACAGGCGGAGCTCCTACAATGAGCAGTTCTTC. It yields the protein CASRDRRSSYNEQFF.

The rearrangement links TRBV5-4 to TRBJ2-3, with 9 bases lining up with TRBD2. The V segment lost 0 bases and the J segment 3 bases; nucleotides outside the gene matches: 8. There are 17 residues in the CDR3. Looked up from germline, CDR1 is SGHNT and CDR2 is YYREEE (reference sequence). The CDR3 protein is CASSLGGQRGATDTQYF. The CDR3 DNA sequence: TGTGCCAGCAGCTTGGGTGGCCAGCGGGGGGCGACAGATACGCAGTATTTT.

Only a few counts were recorded for this clone. The V gene is TRBV19, the J gene TRBJ2-5; tentative D call: TRBD2 (6 bases). The CDR3 is made up of 13 amino acids. Trimming took 4 bases from V and 4 from J, leaving 10 bases between them. From germline, CDR1 is LNHDA and CDR2 SQIVND (reference sequence). The CDR3 spells CASSTVGGETQYF. The CDR3 region has the DNA TGTGCCAGTAGTACGGTGGGGGGAGAGACCCAGTACTTC.

The genes are TRBV29-1 and TRBJ2-7, with TRBD1 matching over 9 bases. This CDR3 region has 12 residues. Germline V gene lookup returns CDR1 SQVTM and CDR2 ANQGSEA. V was pared by 6 bases and J by 5 bases, with 5 bases of the junction left unmatched. The CDR3 region is CSVEGQGHEQYF. CDR3 DNA sequence: TGCAGCGTGGAGGGACAGGGCCACGAGCAGTACTTC.

V and J are TRBV2 and TRBJ1-3; no firm D call. V shed 4 bases and J shed 1 base, with 20 bases lying between them. CDR3 length equals 18 residues. CDR1 SNHLY and CDR2 FYNNEI come from the germline V gene. CDR3 sequence (DNA): TGTGCCAGCAGTGTATCGTCAAGCGACGGGATGTCTGGAAACACCATATATTTT. This encodes CASSVSSSDGMSGNTIYF.

The chain employs TRBV18 and TRBJ2-7; a possible D gene is TRBD2 (6 bases). Per the germline V gene, CDR1 is KGHSH and CDR2 is LQKENI. V was clipped by 4 bases and J by 0 bases, with 13 bases between them. The CDR3 consists of 15 residues. The CDR3 DNA follows: TGTGCCAGCTCACGGCGGGACGCAGGCTCCTACGAGCAGTACTTC. The encoded protein is CASSRRDAGSYEQYF.

The chain combines TRBV2 with TRBJ2-7; 12 positions match TRBD1. The trim removed 7 bases at V and 6 bases at J, leaving 13 bases unmatched. The length of the CDR3 is 16 residues. The V gene's germline CDR1 is SNHLY and CDR2 FYNNEI. The CDR3 here is CASNLDGGTGGGEQYF. In DNA form, the CDR3 reads TGTGCCAGCAATCTGGATGGGGGGACAGGGGGCGGCGAGCAGTACTTC.

In its sample, this clone was seen a few times. This chain connects TRBV5-1 to TRBJ1-2; TRBD1 might be the D (6 bases). This CDR3 comprises 13 residues. The V end was cut by 2 bases, the J end by 2 bases, with 7 bases between. Germline CDR1 is SGHRS and CDR2 is YFSETQ. The CDR3 spells CASSFGQNYGYTF. The CDR3 bases are TGCGCCAGCAGCTTTGGACAGAACTATGGCTACACCTTC.